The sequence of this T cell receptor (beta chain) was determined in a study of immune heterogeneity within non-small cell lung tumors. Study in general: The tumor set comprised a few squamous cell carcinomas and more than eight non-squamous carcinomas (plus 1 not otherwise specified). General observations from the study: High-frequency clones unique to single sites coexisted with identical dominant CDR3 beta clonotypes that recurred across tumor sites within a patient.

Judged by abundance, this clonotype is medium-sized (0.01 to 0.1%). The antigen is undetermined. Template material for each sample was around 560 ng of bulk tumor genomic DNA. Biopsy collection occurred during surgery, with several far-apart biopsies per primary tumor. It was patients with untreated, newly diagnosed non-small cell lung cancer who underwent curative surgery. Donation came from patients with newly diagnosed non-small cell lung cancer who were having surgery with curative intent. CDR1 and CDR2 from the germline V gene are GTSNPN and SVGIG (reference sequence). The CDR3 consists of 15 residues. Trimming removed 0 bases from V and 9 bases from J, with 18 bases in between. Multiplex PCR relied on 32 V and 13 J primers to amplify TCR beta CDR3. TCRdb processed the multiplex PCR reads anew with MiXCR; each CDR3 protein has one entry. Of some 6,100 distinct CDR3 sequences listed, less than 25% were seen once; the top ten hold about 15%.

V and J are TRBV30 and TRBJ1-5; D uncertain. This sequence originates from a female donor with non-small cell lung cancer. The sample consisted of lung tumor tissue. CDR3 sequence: CAWSVYELKEWPQHF. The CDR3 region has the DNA TGTGCCTGGAGTGTATATGAACTCAAGGAGTGGCCCCAGCATTTT.